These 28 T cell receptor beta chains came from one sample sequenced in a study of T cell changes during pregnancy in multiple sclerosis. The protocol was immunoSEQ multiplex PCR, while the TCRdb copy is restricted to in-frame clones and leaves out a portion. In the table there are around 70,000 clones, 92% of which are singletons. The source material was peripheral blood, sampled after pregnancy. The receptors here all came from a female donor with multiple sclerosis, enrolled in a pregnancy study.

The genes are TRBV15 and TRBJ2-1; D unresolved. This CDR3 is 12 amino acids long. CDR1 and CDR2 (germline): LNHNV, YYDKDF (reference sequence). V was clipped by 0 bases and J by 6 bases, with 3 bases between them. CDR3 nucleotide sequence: TGTGCCACCAGCAGAGATCGCAATGAGCAGTTCTTC. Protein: CATSRDRNEQFF.

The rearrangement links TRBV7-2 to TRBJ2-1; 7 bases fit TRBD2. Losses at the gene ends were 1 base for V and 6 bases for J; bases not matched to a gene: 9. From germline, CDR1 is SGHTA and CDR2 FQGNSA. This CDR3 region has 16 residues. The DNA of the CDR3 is TGTGCCAGCAGCTTAGATCGGGCTAGCGGCATCAATGAGCAGTTCTTC. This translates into CASSLDRASGINEQFF. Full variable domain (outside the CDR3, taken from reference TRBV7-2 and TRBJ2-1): GAGVSQSPSNKVTEKGKDVELRCDPISGHTALYWYRQSLGQGLEFLIYFQGNSAPDKSGLPSDRFSAERTGGSVSTLTIQRTQQEDSAVYLCASSLDRASGINEQFFGPGTRLTVL.

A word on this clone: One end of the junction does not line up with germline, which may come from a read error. The CDR3 sequence is CASSLGGVPGNTIYF. In nucleotides, the CDR3 is TGTGCCAGCAGTTTGGGGGGGGTCCCTGGAAACACCATATATTTT. The J gene is TRBJ1-3, the V gene TRBV5-4, with D possibly being TRBD1 (5 bases). This CDR3 is 15 amino acids long. Germline V gene data show CDR1 as SGHNT and CDR2 as YYREEE (reference sequence).

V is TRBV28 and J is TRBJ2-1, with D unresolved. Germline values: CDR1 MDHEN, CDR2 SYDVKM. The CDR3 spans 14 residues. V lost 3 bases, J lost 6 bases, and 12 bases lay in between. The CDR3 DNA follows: TGTGCCAGCAGTTTTGGCCTAGTCGGCAATGAGCAGTTCTTC. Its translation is CASSFGLVGNEQFF.

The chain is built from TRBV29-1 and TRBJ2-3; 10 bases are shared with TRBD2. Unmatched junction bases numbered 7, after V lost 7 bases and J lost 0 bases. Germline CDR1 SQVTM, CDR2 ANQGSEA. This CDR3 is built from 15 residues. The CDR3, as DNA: TGCAGCGCCCCTAGAGCGGGAGGGAGCACAGATACGCAGTATTTT. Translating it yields CSAPRAGGSTDTQYF.

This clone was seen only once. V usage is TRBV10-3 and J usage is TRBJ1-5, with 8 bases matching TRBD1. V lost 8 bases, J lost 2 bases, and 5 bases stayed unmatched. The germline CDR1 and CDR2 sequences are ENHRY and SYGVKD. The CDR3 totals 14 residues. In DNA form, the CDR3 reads TGTGCCATCGGTCAGGACAGGGGCAATCAGCCCCAGCATTTT. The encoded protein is CAIGQDRGNQPQHF.

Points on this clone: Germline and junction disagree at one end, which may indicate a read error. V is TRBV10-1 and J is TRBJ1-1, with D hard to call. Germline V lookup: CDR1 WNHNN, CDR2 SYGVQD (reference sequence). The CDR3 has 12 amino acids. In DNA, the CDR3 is TGCGTCAGCAGTGACCCGGGCACTGAAGCTTTCTTT. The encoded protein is CVSSDPGTEAFF.

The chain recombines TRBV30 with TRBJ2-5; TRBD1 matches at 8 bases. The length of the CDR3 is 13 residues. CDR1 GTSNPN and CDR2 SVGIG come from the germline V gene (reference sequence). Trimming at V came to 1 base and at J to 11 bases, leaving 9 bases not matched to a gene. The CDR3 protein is CAWSGQGMGEQYF. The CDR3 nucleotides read TGTGCCTGGAGTGGACAGGGGATGGGGGAGCAGTACTTC.

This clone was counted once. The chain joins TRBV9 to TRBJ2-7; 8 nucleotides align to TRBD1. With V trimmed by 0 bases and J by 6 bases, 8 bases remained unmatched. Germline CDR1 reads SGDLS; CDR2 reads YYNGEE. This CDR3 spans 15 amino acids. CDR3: CASSVGRGRGFEQYF. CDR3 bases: TGTGCCAGCAGCGTAGGCAGGGGGCGAGGGTTCGAGCAGTACTTC.

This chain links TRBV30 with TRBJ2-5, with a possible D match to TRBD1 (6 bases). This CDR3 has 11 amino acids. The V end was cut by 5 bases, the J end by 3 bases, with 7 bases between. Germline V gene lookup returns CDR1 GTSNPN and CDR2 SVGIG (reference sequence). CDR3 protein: CAWAGEETQYF. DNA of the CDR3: TGTGCCTGGGCAGGGGAAGAGACCCAGTACTTC. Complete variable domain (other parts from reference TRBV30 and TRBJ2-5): SQTIHQWPATLVQPVGSPLSLECTVEGTSNPNLYWYRQAAGRGLQLLFYSVGIGQISSEVPQNLSASRPQDRQFILSSKKLLLSDSGFYLCAWAGEETQYFGPGTRLLVL.

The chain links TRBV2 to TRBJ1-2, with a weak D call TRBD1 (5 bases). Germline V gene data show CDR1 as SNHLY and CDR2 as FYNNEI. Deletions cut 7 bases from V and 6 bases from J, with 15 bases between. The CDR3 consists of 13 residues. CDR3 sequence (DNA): TGTGCCAGCAAGAGCAGCAGGGTTGATGGCTACACCTTC. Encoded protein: CASKSSRVDGYTF.

CDR3 loop: CASSQSLGREETQYF. The CDR3 nucleotides are TGCGCCAGCAGTCAATCTCTGGGGCGGGAGGAGACCCAGTACTTC. The chain combines TRBV23-1 with TRBJ2-5, with 7 bases lining up with TRBD2. TRBV23-1 is sorted into the ORF group, with uncertain function. The CDR3 contains 15 residues. Trimming cost V 0 bases and J 5 bases; bases outside gene matches: 6.

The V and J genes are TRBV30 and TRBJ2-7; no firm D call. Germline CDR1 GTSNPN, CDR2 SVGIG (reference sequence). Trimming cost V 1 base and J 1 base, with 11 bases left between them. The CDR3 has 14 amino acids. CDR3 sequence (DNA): TGTGCCTGGAGTGATGGTGCGAGATCCTACGAGCAGTACTTC. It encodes CAWSDGARSYEQYF. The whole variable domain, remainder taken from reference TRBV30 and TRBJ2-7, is SQTIHQWPATLVQPVGSPLSLECTVEGTSNPNLYWYRQAAGRGLQLLFYSVGIGQISSEVPQNLSASRPQDRQFILSSKKLLLSDSGFYLCAWSDGARSYEQYFGPGTRLTVT.

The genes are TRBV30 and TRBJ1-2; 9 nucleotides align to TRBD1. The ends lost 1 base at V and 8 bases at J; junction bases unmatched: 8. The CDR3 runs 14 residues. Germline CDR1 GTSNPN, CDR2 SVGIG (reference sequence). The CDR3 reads CAWSALGTGTGYTF. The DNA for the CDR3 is TGTGCCTGGAGTGCCCTTGGGACAGGGACCGGCTACACCTTC. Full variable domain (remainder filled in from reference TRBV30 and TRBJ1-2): SQTIHQWPATLVQPVGSPLSLECTVEGTSNPNLYWYRQAAGRGLQLLFYSVGIGQISSEVPQNLSASRPQDRQFILSSKKLLLSDSGFYLCAWSALGTGTGYTFGSGTRLTVV.

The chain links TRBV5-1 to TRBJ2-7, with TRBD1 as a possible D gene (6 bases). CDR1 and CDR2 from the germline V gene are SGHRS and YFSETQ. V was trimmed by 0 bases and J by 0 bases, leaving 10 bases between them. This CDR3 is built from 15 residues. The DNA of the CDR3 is TGCGCCAGCAGCTTGGTGGGGGCCGACTCCTACGAGCAGTACTTC. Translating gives CASSLVGADSYEQYF.

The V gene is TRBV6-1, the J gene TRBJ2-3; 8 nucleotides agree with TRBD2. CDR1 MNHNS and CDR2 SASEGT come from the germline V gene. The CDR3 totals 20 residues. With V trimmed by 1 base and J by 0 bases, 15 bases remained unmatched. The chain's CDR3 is CASSEEGGWAGGLSTDTQYF. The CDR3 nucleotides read TGTGCCAGCAGTGAAGAAGGGGGGTGGGCGGGAGGATTAAGCACAGATACGCAGTATTTT.

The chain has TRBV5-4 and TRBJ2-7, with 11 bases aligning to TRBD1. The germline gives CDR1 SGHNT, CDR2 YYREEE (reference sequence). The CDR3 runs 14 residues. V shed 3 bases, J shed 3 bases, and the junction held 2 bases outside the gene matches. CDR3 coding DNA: TGTGCCAGCAGCTACGGGACAGGGGGCTACGAGCAGTACTTC. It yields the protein CASSYGTGGYEQYF.

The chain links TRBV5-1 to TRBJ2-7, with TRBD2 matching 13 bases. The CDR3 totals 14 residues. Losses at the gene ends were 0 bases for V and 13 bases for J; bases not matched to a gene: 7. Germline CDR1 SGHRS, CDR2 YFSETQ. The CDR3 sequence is CASSLEWTSGRGYF. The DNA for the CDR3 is TGCGCCAGCAGCTTGGAATGGACTAGCGGGAGAGGATACTTC.

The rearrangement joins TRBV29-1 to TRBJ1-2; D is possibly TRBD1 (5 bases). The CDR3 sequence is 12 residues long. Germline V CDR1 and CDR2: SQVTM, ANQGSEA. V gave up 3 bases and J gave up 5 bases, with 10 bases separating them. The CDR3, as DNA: TGCAGCGTTGACGGGGGGGGGTATGGCTACACCTTC. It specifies CSVDGGGYGYTF.

CDR3 loop: CASSAQGENTEAFF. The DNA for the CDR3 is TGTGCCAGCAGCGCCCAGGGGGAGAACACTGAAGCTTTCTTT. The V gene is TRBV7-9, the J gene TRBJ1-1, with TRBD1 matching over 7 bases. Germline CDR1 SEHNR, CDR2 FQNEAQ (reference sequence). With V trimmed by 5 bases and J by 1 base, 4 bases remained unmatched. The CDR3 spans 14 residues.

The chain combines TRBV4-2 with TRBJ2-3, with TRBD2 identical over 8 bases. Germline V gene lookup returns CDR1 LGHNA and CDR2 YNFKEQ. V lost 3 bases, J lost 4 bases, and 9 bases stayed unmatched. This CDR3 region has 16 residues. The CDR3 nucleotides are TGTGCCAGCAGCCAGTTTAGCGGGAAGGAGGCAGATACGCAGTATTTT. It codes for CASSQFSGKEADTQYF.

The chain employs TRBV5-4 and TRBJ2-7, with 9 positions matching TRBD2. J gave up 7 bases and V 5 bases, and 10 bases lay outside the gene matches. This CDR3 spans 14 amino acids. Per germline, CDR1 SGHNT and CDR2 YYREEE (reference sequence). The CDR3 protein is CASRQDSGSREQYF. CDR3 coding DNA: TGTGCCAGCAGGCAAGATAGCGGGAGCAGGGAGCAGTACTTC. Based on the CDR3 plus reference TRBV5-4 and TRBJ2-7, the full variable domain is ETGVTQSPTHLIKTRGQQVTLRCSSQSGHNTVSWYQQALGQGPQFIFQYYREEENGRGNFPPRFSGLQFPNYSSELNVNALELDDSALYLCASRQDSGSREQYFGPGTRLTVT.

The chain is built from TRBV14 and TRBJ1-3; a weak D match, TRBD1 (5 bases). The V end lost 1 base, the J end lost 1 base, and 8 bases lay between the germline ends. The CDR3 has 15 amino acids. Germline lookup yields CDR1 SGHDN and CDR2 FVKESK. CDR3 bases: TGTGCCAGCAGCCAAGTCGGGACTTCTGGAAACACCATATATTTT. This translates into CASSQVGTSGNTIYF.

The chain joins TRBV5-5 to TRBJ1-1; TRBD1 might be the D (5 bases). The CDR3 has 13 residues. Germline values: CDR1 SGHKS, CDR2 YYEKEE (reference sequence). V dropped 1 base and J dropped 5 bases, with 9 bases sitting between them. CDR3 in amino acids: CASSLSGETEAFF. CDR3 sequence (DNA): TGTGCCAGCAGCTTGTCGGGGGAAACTGAAGCTTTCTTT.

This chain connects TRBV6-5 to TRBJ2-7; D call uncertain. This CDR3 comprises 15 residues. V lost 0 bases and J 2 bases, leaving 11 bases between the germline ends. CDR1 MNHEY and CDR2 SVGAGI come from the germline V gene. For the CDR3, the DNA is TGTGCCAGCAGTTACTCGTCCGGCGGTCCCTACGAGCAGTACTTC. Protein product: CASSYSSGGPYEQYF.

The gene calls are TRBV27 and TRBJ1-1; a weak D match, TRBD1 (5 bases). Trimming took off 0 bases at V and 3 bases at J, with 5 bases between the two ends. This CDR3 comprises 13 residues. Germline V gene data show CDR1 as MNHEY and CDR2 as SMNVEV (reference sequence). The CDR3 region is CASSLSQDTEAFF. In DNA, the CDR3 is TGTGCCAGCAGTTTATCACAGGACACTGAAGCTTTCTTT.

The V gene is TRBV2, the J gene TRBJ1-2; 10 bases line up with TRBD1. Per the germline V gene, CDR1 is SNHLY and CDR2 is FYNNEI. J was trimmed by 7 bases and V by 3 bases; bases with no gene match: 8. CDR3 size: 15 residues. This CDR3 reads CASSDLRTGGSGYTF. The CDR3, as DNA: TGTGCCAGCAGTGATTTAAGGACAGGGGGAAGTGGCTACACCTTC.

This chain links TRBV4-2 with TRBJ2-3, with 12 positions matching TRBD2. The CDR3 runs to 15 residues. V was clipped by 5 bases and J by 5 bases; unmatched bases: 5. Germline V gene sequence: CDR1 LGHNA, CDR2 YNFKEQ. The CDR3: CASSYRLAGEDTQYF. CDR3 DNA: TGTGCCAGCAGCTACAGACTAGCGGGAGAAGATACGCAGTATTTT.